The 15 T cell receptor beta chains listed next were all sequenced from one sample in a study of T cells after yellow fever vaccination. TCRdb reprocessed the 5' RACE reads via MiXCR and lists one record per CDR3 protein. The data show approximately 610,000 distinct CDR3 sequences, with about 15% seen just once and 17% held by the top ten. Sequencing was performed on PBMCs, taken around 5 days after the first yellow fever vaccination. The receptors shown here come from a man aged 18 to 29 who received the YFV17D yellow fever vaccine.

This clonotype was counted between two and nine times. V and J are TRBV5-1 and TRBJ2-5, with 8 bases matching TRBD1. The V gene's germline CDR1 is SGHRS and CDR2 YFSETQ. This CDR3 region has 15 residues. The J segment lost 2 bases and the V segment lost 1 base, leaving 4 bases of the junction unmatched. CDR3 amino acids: CASSLNRGAQETQYF. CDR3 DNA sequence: TGCGCCAGCAGCTTGAACAGGGGGGCACAAGAGACCCAGTACTTC.

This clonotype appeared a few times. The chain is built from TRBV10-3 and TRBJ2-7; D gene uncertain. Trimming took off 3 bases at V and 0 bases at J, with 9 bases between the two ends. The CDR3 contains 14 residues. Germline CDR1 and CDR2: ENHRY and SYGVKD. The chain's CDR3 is CAISEKGFSYEQYF. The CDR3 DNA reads TGTGCCATCAGTGAAAAGGGCTTCTCCTACGAGCAGTACTTC.

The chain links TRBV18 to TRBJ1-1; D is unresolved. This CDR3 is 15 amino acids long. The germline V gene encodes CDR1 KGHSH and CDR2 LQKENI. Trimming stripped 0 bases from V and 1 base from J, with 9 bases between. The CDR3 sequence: CASSPPVSRNTEAFF. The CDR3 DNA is TGTGCCAGCTCACCACCGGTCAGCAGGAACACTGAAGCTTTCTTT.

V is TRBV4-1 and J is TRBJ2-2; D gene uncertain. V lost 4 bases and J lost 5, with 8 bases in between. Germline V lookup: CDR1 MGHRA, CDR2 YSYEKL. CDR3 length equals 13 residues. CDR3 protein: CASSRAPTGELFF. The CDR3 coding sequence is TGCGCCAGCAGCCGGGCACCGACCGGGGAGCTGTTTTTT.

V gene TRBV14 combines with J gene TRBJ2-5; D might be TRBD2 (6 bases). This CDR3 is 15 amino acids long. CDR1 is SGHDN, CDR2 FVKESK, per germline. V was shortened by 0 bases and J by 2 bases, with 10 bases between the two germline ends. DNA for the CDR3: TGTGCCAGCAGCCAAGAGGCGGGAAAACAAGAGACCCAGTACTTC. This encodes CASSQEAGKQETQYF.

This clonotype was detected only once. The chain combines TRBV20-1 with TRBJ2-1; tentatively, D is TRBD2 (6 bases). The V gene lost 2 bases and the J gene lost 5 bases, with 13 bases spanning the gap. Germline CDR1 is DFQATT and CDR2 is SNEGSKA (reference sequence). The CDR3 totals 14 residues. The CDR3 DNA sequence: TGCAGTGCTAGATCCAGAGGAGGGCACAATGAGCAGTTCTTC. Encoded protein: CSARSRGGHNEQFF.

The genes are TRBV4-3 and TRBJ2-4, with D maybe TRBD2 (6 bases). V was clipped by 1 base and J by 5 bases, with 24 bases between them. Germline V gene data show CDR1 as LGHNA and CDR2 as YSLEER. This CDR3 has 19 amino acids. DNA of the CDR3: TGCGCCAGCAGCCAAGGCAACGCGGCGGGACCTTTAGGAGAAAACATTCAGTACTTC. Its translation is CASSQGNAAGPLGENIQYF.

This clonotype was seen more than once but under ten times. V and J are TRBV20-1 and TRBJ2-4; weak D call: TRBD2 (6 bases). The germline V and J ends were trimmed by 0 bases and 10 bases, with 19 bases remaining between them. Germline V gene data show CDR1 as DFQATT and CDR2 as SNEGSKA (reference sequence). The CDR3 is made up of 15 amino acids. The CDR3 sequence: CSARDYAAGSGIQYF. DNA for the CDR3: TGCAGTGCTAGAGATTACGCGGCGGGTAGCGGAATTCAGTACTTC.

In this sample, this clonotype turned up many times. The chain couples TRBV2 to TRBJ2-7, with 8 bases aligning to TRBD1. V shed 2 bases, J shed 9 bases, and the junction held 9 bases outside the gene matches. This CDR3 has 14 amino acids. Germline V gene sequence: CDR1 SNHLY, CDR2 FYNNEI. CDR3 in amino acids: CASSESPGGIRQYV. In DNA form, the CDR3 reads TGTGCCAGCAGTGAATCTCCAGGGGGCATTCGGCAGTACGTC.

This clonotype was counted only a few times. The CDR3 here is CASSLGGGAVVETQYF. The CDR3 nucleotides read TGTGCCAGCAGCTTAGGAGGGGGGGCCGTCGTGGAGACCCAGTACTTC. The chain links TRBV7-2 to TRBJ2-5, with a tentative D call TRBD2 (7 bases). The CDR3 runs 16 residues. Trimming removed 1 base at V and 5 bases at J, with 17 bases between. The germline V gene encodes CDR1 SGHTA and CDR2 FQGNSA.

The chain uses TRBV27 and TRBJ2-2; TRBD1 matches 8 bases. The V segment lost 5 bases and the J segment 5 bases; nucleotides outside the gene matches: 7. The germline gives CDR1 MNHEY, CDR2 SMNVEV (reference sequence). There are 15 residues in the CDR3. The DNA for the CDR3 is TGTGCCAGCAGTACTCAGACAGGGGAGACCGGGGAGCTGTTTTTT. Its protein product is CASSTQTGETGELFF.

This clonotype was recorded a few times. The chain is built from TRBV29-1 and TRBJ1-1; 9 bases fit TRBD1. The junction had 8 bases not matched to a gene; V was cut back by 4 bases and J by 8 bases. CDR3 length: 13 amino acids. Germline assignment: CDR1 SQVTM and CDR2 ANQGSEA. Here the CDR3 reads CSVVRTGVTEAFF. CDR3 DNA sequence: TGCAGCGTTGTGAGGACAGGGGTAACCGAAGCTTTCTTT.

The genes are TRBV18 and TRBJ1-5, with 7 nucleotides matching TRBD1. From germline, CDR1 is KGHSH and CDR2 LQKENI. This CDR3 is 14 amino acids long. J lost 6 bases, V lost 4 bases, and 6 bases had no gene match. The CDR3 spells CASSQEQGSQPQHF. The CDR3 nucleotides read TGTGCCAGCTCACAAGAACAGGGGAGTCAGCCCCAGCATTTT.

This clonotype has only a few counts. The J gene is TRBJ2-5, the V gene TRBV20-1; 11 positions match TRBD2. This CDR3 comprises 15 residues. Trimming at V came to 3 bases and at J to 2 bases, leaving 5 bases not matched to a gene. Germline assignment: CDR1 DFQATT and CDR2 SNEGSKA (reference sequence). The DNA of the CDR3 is TGCAGTGCTAGCCTAGGGACTAGCGGTCAAGAGACCCAGTACTTC. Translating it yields CSASLGTSGQETQYF.

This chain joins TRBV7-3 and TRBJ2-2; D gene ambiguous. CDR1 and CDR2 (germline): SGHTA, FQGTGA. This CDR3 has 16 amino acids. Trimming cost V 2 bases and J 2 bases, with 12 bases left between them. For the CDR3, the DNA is TGTGCCAGCAGCTTAGGAGCCCTGGGAAACACCGGGGAGCTGTTTTTT. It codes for CASSLGALGNTGELFF.